The source of this T cell receptor beta chain is a study of blood T cells in healthy people across ages. V lost 4 bases to trimming and J lost 7 bases; unmatched junction nucleotides: 9. The CDR3 contains 15 residues. Germline V gene sequence: CDR1 SGHRS, CDR2 YFSETQ. A sample-barcoded 5' primer and a J-beta primer mix were used in a second PCR of roughly 6 to 11 cycles. TCRdb re-called the 5' RACE reads with MiXCR, one entry per CDR3 protein. The sample includes 1.5 million to 2 million distinct CDR3 sequences, about 49% of them seen just once. The specimen sequenced was blood. The source is a woman aged 40 to 50 in good health. V usage is TRBV5-1 and J usage is TRBJ2-1, with 9 positions matching TRBD2. CDR3 DNA: TGCGCCAGCAGCCCAGGGCTAGCGGGGTGGAATGAGCAGTTCTTC. Amino acids: CASSPGLAGWNEQFF.